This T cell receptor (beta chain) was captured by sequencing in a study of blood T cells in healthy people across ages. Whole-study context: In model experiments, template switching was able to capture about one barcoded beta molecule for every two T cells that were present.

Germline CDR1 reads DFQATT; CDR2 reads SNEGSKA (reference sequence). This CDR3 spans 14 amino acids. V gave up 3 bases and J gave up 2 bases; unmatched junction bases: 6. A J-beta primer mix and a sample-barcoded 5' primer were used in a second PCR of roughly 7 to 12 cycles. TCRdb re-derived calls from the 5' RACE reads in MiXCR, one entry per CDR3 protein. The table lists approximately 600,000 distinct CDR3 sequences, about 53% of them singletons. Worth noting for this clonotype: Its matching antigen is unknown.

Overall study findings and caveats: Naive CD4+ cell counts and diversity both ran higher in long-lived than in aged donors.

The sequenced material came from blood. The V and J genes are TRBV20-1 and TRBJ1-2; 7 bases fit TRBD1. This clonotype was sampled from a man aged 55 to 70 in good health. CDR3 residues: CSARERQGNYGYTF. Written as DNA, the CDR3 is TGCAGTGCTAGGGAGCGACAGGGAAACTATGGCTACACCTTC.